This T cell receptor beta chain was recorded in a study of OX40 agonist ivuxolimab in advanced cancers. Baseline, cycle 4 day 1, and cycle 7 day 1 were the blood sampling points. Assay: immunoSEQ multiplex PCR; the TCRdb copy retains only in-frame clones and omits some. The table includes under 70,000 clones, approximately 90% detected once. In the case of this clone: Its specificity is unknown.

Notes on the study in general: At 0.1 to 3.0 mg/kg, CD4+ and CD8+ blood T cells expanded clonally by week 6. The study found that CD8+ T cells averaged more expanded clones than CD4+.

With 0 bases clipped from V and 7 bases from J, the junction kept 3 bases outside the gene matches. The germline CDR1 and CDR2 sequences are SGHRS and YFSETQ. The CDR3 is made up of 14 amino acids. The chain joins TRBV5-1 to TRBJ1-4; 7 bases are shared with TRBD1. The source of this sequence is an adult with an advanced solid tumor such as melanoma, head and neck, liver or kidney cancer. This specimen consisted of CD4+ or CD8+ T cells sorted from blood, obtained in a trial of the OX40 agonist ivuxolimab. CDR3 amino acids: CASSLGGGSEKLFF. In nucleotides, the CDR3 is TGCGCCAGCAGCTTGGGAGGGGGCAGTGAAAAACTGTTTTTT.